This is a list of T cell receptor beta chains from one sample in a study of OX40 agonist ivuxolimab in advanced cancers. Assay: immunoSEQ multiplex PCR; the TCRdb copy retains only in-frame clones and omits some. The repertoire holds some 41,000 clones, with roughly 90% as singletons. The sample was CD4+ or CD8+ T cells sorted from blood, taken in a trial of the OX40 agonist ivuxolimab. The receptors were gathered from an adult with an advanced solid tumor such as melanoma, head and neck, liver or kidney cancer. The CDR3 runs from the conserved cysteine through the conserved F or W. A D gene is named only where the DNA matches it firmly. Size tells how often a clone was seen (once, few, many) or the class of an expanded clone, and some rows leave it out.

v_gene	j_gene	d_gene	abundance	CDR3nt	CDR3aa
TRBV6-5	TRBJ1-4	NA	once	TGTGCCAGCTCGATACGACCCGCCAGAGAAAAACTGTTTTTT	CASSIRPAREKLFF
TRBV9	TRBJ1-5	NA	NA	TGTGCCAGCAGCGTAGCTGGCAGCTATCAGCCCCAGCATTTT	CASSVAGSYQPQHF
TRBV6-5	TRBJ2-7	NA	NA	TGTGCCAGCAGTTCAAGTTCCTACGAGCAGTACTTC	CASSSSSYEQYF
TRBV19	TRBJ2-2	NA	NA	TGTGCCAGTACCCCATTCGGGGGCGACACCGGGGAGCTGTTTTTT	CASTPFGGDTGELFF
TRBV6-4	TRBJ2-1	TRBD1	NA	TGTGCCAGCAGTGACCATACAGGGGGCCGCAATGAGCAGTTCTTC	CASSDHTGGRNEQFF
TRBV4-1	TRBJ1-2	NA	NA	TGCGCCAGCAGCATCCAGGCCGAGTACTATGGCTACACCTTC	CASSIQAEYYGYTF
TRBV6-5	TRBJ1-2	NA	NA	TGTGCCACACAGTTCAGAGCTAACTATGGCTACACCTTC	CATQFRANYGYTF
TRBV6-5	TRBJ1-1	NA	once	TGTGCCAGCAGCTACAGGGAGGCCACTGAAGCTTTCTTT	CASSYREATEAFF
TRBV27	TRBJ2-2	NA	NA	TGTGCCAGCAGTTTAAGGGTGAACACCGGGGAGCTGTTTTTT	CASSLRVNTGELFF
TRBV4-2	TRBJ1-2	TRBD1	NA	TGTGCCAGCAGCCAATCGGGACAGGGGGCTTCTGGCTACACCTTC	CASSQSGQGASGYTF
TRBV23-1	TRBJ2-3	NA	NA	TGCGCCAGCCTAATTACCGAACCGGGACCCTGGACAGATACGCAGTATTTT	CASLITEPGPWTDTQYF
TRBV7-3	TRBJ1-1	NA	NA	TGTGCCAGCAGCGCTCGTCCGGGACACAGCACTGAAGCTTTCTTT	CASSARPGHSTEAFF
TRBV7-2	TRBJ1-2	TRBD1	NA	TGTGCCAGCAGCCCCGACAGGGGGTACTATGGCTACACCTTC	CASSPDRGYYGYTF
TRBV6-1	TRBJ2-7	TRBD2	once	TGTGCCAGCAGTGAAGCAGTAGGACTAGCGTCCTACGAGCAGTACTTC	CASSEAVGLASYEQYF
TRBV28	TRBJ2-4	NA	NA	TGTGCCAGCAAGTTAGGGGGTAGGGTAAACATTCAGTACTTC	CASKLGGRVNIQYF
TRBV30	TRBJ2-3	NA	NA	TGTGCCTGGGGAGGGAGTACGCAGTATTTT	CAWGGSTQYF
TRBV5-1	TRBJ2-1	NA	NA	TGCGCCAGCAGCTTGGTGGTAGGGCTGGACAATGAGCAGTTCTTC	CASSLVVGLDNEQFF
TRBV5-8	TRBJ2-5	TRBD2	once	TGTGCCAGCAGCTTGGGCACTAGCGGGAGAATGGCGAAGCGGGAGACCCAGTACTTC	CASSLGTSGRMAKRETQYF
TRBV7-7	TRBJ2-2	NA	NA	TGTGCTAGCAGCGCCGCGAACACCGGGGAGCTGTTTTTT	CASSAANTGELFF
TRBV27	TRBJ2-1	TRBD1	once	TGTGCCAGCAGTTTATCCTTAGGGGGCAGGTCCTACAATGAGCAGTTCTTC	CASSLSLGGRSYNEQFF
TRBV30	TRBJ2-3	NA	NA	TGTGCCTGGACCCGGATTGGGAGCACGACCACAGATACGCAGTATTTT	CAWTRIGSTTTDTQYF
TRBV5-1	TRBJ2-5	NA	NA	TGCGCCAGCAGCTTTGGCAGGGTGGAAGAGACCCAGTACTTC	CASSFGRVEETQYF
TRBV9	TRBJ2-5	NA	NA	TGTGCCAGCAGCGTAGGATACAGGACGTACCAAGAGACCCAGTACTTC	CASSVGYRTYQETQYF
TRBV2	TRBJ2-2	NA	NA	TGTGCCAGCAGGTCCCAGGGGTGGGGCACCGGGGAGCTGTTTTTT	CASRSQGWGTGELFF
TRBV5-1	TRBJ2-3	TRBD2	NA	TGCGCCAGCAGCAAGGCTGCGGGAGGGCCCTCAATGACAGATACGCAGTATTTT	CASSKAAGGPSMTDTQYF
TRBV28	TRBJ1-3	NA	NA	TGTGCCAGCAGTTTTGGGGGAAACTCTGGAAACACCATATATTTT	CASSFGGNSGNTIYF
TRBV4-2	TRBJ1-6	NA	NA	TGTGCCAGCAGCCAAGATCGTGTGGGGGAGAATTCACCCCTCCACTTT	CASSQDRVGENSPLHF
TRBV7-9	TRBJ1-2	NA	NA	TGTGCCAGCAGCTTAGATTGGGCAGGTCGAGGCTACACCTTC	CASSLDWAGRGYTF
TRBV5-1	TRBJ2-1	TRBD2	NA	TGCGCCAGCAGCTTGGCCGGGCTAGCGGGAGGGCCCAATGAGCAGTTCTTC	CASSLAGLAGGPNEQFF
TRBV28	TRBJ2-4	TRBD1	NA	TGTGCCAGCAGTTCAGGGGGACAGGGGAACATTCAGTACTTC	CASSSGGQGNIQYF
TRBV6-6	TRBJ2-1	TRBD1	NA	TGTGCCAGCAGACCGACAGGGTTAAATGAGCAGTTCTTC	CASRPTGLNEQFF
TRBV18	TRBJ2-1	TRBD2	once	TGTGCCAGCTCTCCACTAGCGGGCTCCTACAATGAGCAGTTCTTC	CASSPLAGSYNEQFF
TRBV6-5	TRBJ1-5	NA	NA	TGTGCCAGCAGTTCCGCGGCGCAGGGGAGCAATCAGCCCCAGCATTTT	CASSSAAQGSNQPQHF
TRBV27	TRBJ2-1	NA	NA	TGTGCCAGCAGAGGCATGCTGGGGGGCAGCTCCTACAATGAGCAGTTCTTC	CASRGMLGGSSYNEQFF
TRBV7-8	TRBJ1-5	TRBD1	NA	TGTGCCAGCAGCACCAGGACAGGGGGCACTCAGCCCCAGCATTTT	CASSTRTGGTQPQHF
TRBV20-1	TRBJ1-4	TRBD1	NA	TGCAGTGCGACATACCGGGACAGGGAGGTTTTT	CSATYRDREVF
TRBV19	TRBJ1-5	NA	NA	TGTGCCAGTACCCCTGCTCCAATATTGAATCAGCCCCAGCATTTT	CASTPAPILNQPQHF
TRBV5-6	TRBJ1-2	TRBD1	few	TGTGCCAGCACCATCGGGACAGTCTACACCTTC	CASTIGTVYTF
TRBV23-1	TRBJ2-3	TRBD2	NA	TGCGCCAGCAGTCCCCAAAGCGTCATAGCGGGAAGGACAGATACGCAGTATTTT	CASSPQSVIAGRTDTQYF
TRBV19	TRBJ2-7	TRBD2	few	TGTGCCAGTAGTATAACGGGGGGGGCCTACGAGCAGTACTTC	CASSITGGAYEQYF
TRBV5-6	TRBJ2-5	NA	NA	TGTGCCAGCAGCAGACCGTGGGAGACCCAGTACTTC	CASSRPWETQYF
TRBV28	TRBJ1-6	NA	NA	TGTGCCAGCCACCGCCCGAATTCACCCCTCCACTTT	CASHRPNSPLHF
TRBV18	TRBJ2-3	TRBD2	once	TGTGCCAGCTCAAGCACTAGACTAGCGGGAGCCAAAGATACGCAGTATTTT	CASSSTRLAGAKDTQYF
TRBV30	TRBJ1-3	NA	NA	TGTGCCTGGAGTAGGGCGGGAGGACCTGGAAACACCATATATTTT	CAWSRAGGPGNTIYF